The rows below give T cell receptor beta chains drawn from one sample of a study of shared clonotypes between healthy human individuals. The protocol was immunoSEQ multiplex PCR, while the TCRdb copy is restricted to in-frame clones and leaves out a portion. The sample consists of 400,000 to 600,000 clones, approximately 95% of them appearing once. The specimen sequenced was naive CD4+ T cells sorted from blood. Receptor source: a woman aged 25 to 39 in good health. The CDR3 runs from the conserved cysteine through the conserved F or W. The D gene is left open where the match is weak. Part of the rows lack a size; the others show once, few, many or a class for expanded clones.

D gene: .; clone size: .; V gene: TRBV11-3; J gene: TRBJ1-3; CDR3 protein: CASRSLGNTIYF; CDR3 DNA: TGTGCCAGCAGATCTTTGGGAAACACCATATATTTT
D gene: .; clone size: .; V gene: TRBV11-2; J gene: TRBJ2-2; CDR3 protein: CASSSTRTGELFF; CDR3 DNA: TGTGCCAGCAGCTCCACACGCACCGGGGAGCTGTTTTTT
D gene: .; clone size: .; V gene: TRBV18; J gene: TRBJ2-5; CDR3 protein: CASSPPAGRETETQYF; CDR3 DNA: TGTGCCAGCTCACCACCGGCAGGGCGAGAGACAGAGACCCAGTACTTC
D gene: TRBD1; clone size: few; V gene: TRBV25-1; J gene: TRBJ1-1; CDR3 protein: CASSTPGGVAFF; CDR3 DNA: TGTGCCAGCAGTACTCCAGGGGGGGTTGCTTTCTTT
D gene: .; clone size: .; V gene: TRBV4-1; J gene: TRBJ1-1; CDR3 protein: CASSGQSGTEAFF; CDR3 DNA: TGCGCCAGCAGCGGACAGTCCGGGACTGAAGCTTTCTTT
D gene: .; clone size: .; V gene: TRBV7-2; J gene: TRBJ2-3; CDR3 protein: CASSLVAPGGTDTQYF; CDR3 DNA: TGTGCCAGCAGCTTAGTAGCGCCAGGGGGCACAGATACGCAGTATTTT
D gene: TRBD1; clone size: .; V gene: TRBV5-1; J gene: TRBJ2-7; CDR3 protein: CASSGQAKDHEQYF; CDR3 DNA: TGCGCCAGCTCCGGACAGGCGAAGGACCACGAGCAGTACTTC
D gene: .; clone size: once; V gene: TRBV6-1; J gene: TRBJ2-4; CDR3 protein: CASSEYLGAPKNIQYF; CDR3 DNA: TGTGCCAGCAGTGAATATCTGGGGGCGCCCAAAAACATTCAGTACTTC
D gene: .; clone size: .; V gene: TRBV19; J gene: TRBJ1-4; CDR3 protein: CASSRQAEKLFF; CDR3 DNA: TGTGCCAGTAGTAGGCAGGCCGAAAAACTGTTTTTT
D gene: .; clone size: .; V gene: TRBV5-4; J gene: TRBJ2-7; CDR3 protein: CASSTDDSYEQYF; CDR3 DNA: TGTGCCAGCAGCACGGACGATTCCTACGAGCAGTACTTC
D gene: .; clone size: .; V gene: TRBV2; J gene: TRBJ1-2; CDR3 protein: CASSEGTFYGYTF; CDR3 DNA: TGTGCCAGCAGTGAAGGGACCTTCTATGGCTACACCTTC
D gene: .; clone size: .; V gene: TRBV5-6; J gene: TRBJ2-3; CDR3 protein: CASSLVAAVGDTQYF; CDR3 DNA: TGTGCCAGCAGCTTGGTGGCGGCAGTGGGGGATACGCAGTATTTT
D gene: .; clone size: .; V gene: TRBV28; J gene: TRBJ2-7; CDR3 protein: CASSLAVAGGYEQYF; CDR3 DNA: TGTGCCAGCAGTTTAGCGGTCGCAGGAGGATACGAGCAGTACTTC
D gene: TRBD1; clone size: .; V gene: TRBV30; J gene: TRBJ2-7; CDR3 protein: CAWRFRTRGHYEQYF; CDR3 DNA: TGTGCCTGGAGGTTTCGGACGAGGGGGCACTACGAGCAGTACTTC
D gene: TRBD1; clone size: .; V gene: TRBV18; J gene: TRBJ1-4; CDR3 protein: CASSPGTAEEKLFF; CDR3 DNA: TGTGCCAGCTCCCCCGGGACAGCGGAGGAAAAACTGTTTTTT
D gene: .; clone size: once; V gene: TRBV28; J gene: TRBJ2-3; CDR3 protein: CASSFSKGGGSDTQYF; CDR3 DNA: TGTGCCAGCAGTTTTAGTAAGGGTGGGGGCTCTGATACGCAGTATTTT
D gene: .; clone size: .; V gene: TRBV7-3; J gene: TRBJ1-1; CDR3 protein: CASSLTEDTEAFF; CDR3 DNA: TGTGCCAGCAGCTTAACGGAGGACACTGAAGCTTTCTTT
D gene: .; clone size: .; V gene: TRBV11-3; J gene: TRBJ2-2; CDR3 protein: CASSFFGNTGELFF; CDR3 DNA: TGTGCCAGCAGCTTTTTCGGGAACACCGGGGAGCTGTTTTTT
D gene: .; clone size: .; V gene: TRBV5-4; J gene: TRBJ2-7; CDR3 protein: CASSPRDKNYEQYF; CDR3 DNA: TGTGCCAGCAGCCCCCGGGACAAGAACTACGAGCAGTACTTC
D gene: TRBD2; clone size: once; V gene: TRBV19; J gene: TRBJ2-7; CDR3 protein: CAKPTSGTTYEQYF; CDR3 DNA: TGTGCCAAGCCGACTAGCGGGACTACCTACGAGCAGTACTTC
D gene: .; clone size: .; V gene: TRBV28; J gene: TRBJ1-2; CDR3 protein: CASSLLGNYGYTF; CDR3 DNA: TGTGCCAGCAGTTTACTGGGAAACTATGGCTACACCTTC
D gene: .; clone size: .; V gene: TRBV28; J gene: TRBJ1-1; CDR3 protein: CASTLRGGNTEAFF; CDR3 DNA: TGTGCCAGCACCCTAAGGGGGGGGAACACTGAAGCTTTCTTT
D gene: .; clone size: once; V gene: TRBV4-1; J gene: TRBJ2-7; CDR3 protein: CASSQVVRVSSYEQYF; CDR3 DNA: TGCGCCAGCAGCCAAGTGGTGCGCGTTTCCTCCTACGAGCAGTACTTC
D gene: .; clone size: .; V gene: TRBV5-1; J gene: TRBJ1-2; CDR3 protein: CASSLVTDYGYTF; CDR3 DNA: TGCGCCAGCAGCTTGGTGACAGACTATGGCTACACCTTC
D gene: .; clone size: .; V gene: TRBV2; J gene: TRBJ2-3; CDR3 protein: CARSLGTGATDTQYF; CDR3 DNA: TGTGCCAGGAGCCTAGGGACGGGGGCGACAGATACGCAGTATTTT